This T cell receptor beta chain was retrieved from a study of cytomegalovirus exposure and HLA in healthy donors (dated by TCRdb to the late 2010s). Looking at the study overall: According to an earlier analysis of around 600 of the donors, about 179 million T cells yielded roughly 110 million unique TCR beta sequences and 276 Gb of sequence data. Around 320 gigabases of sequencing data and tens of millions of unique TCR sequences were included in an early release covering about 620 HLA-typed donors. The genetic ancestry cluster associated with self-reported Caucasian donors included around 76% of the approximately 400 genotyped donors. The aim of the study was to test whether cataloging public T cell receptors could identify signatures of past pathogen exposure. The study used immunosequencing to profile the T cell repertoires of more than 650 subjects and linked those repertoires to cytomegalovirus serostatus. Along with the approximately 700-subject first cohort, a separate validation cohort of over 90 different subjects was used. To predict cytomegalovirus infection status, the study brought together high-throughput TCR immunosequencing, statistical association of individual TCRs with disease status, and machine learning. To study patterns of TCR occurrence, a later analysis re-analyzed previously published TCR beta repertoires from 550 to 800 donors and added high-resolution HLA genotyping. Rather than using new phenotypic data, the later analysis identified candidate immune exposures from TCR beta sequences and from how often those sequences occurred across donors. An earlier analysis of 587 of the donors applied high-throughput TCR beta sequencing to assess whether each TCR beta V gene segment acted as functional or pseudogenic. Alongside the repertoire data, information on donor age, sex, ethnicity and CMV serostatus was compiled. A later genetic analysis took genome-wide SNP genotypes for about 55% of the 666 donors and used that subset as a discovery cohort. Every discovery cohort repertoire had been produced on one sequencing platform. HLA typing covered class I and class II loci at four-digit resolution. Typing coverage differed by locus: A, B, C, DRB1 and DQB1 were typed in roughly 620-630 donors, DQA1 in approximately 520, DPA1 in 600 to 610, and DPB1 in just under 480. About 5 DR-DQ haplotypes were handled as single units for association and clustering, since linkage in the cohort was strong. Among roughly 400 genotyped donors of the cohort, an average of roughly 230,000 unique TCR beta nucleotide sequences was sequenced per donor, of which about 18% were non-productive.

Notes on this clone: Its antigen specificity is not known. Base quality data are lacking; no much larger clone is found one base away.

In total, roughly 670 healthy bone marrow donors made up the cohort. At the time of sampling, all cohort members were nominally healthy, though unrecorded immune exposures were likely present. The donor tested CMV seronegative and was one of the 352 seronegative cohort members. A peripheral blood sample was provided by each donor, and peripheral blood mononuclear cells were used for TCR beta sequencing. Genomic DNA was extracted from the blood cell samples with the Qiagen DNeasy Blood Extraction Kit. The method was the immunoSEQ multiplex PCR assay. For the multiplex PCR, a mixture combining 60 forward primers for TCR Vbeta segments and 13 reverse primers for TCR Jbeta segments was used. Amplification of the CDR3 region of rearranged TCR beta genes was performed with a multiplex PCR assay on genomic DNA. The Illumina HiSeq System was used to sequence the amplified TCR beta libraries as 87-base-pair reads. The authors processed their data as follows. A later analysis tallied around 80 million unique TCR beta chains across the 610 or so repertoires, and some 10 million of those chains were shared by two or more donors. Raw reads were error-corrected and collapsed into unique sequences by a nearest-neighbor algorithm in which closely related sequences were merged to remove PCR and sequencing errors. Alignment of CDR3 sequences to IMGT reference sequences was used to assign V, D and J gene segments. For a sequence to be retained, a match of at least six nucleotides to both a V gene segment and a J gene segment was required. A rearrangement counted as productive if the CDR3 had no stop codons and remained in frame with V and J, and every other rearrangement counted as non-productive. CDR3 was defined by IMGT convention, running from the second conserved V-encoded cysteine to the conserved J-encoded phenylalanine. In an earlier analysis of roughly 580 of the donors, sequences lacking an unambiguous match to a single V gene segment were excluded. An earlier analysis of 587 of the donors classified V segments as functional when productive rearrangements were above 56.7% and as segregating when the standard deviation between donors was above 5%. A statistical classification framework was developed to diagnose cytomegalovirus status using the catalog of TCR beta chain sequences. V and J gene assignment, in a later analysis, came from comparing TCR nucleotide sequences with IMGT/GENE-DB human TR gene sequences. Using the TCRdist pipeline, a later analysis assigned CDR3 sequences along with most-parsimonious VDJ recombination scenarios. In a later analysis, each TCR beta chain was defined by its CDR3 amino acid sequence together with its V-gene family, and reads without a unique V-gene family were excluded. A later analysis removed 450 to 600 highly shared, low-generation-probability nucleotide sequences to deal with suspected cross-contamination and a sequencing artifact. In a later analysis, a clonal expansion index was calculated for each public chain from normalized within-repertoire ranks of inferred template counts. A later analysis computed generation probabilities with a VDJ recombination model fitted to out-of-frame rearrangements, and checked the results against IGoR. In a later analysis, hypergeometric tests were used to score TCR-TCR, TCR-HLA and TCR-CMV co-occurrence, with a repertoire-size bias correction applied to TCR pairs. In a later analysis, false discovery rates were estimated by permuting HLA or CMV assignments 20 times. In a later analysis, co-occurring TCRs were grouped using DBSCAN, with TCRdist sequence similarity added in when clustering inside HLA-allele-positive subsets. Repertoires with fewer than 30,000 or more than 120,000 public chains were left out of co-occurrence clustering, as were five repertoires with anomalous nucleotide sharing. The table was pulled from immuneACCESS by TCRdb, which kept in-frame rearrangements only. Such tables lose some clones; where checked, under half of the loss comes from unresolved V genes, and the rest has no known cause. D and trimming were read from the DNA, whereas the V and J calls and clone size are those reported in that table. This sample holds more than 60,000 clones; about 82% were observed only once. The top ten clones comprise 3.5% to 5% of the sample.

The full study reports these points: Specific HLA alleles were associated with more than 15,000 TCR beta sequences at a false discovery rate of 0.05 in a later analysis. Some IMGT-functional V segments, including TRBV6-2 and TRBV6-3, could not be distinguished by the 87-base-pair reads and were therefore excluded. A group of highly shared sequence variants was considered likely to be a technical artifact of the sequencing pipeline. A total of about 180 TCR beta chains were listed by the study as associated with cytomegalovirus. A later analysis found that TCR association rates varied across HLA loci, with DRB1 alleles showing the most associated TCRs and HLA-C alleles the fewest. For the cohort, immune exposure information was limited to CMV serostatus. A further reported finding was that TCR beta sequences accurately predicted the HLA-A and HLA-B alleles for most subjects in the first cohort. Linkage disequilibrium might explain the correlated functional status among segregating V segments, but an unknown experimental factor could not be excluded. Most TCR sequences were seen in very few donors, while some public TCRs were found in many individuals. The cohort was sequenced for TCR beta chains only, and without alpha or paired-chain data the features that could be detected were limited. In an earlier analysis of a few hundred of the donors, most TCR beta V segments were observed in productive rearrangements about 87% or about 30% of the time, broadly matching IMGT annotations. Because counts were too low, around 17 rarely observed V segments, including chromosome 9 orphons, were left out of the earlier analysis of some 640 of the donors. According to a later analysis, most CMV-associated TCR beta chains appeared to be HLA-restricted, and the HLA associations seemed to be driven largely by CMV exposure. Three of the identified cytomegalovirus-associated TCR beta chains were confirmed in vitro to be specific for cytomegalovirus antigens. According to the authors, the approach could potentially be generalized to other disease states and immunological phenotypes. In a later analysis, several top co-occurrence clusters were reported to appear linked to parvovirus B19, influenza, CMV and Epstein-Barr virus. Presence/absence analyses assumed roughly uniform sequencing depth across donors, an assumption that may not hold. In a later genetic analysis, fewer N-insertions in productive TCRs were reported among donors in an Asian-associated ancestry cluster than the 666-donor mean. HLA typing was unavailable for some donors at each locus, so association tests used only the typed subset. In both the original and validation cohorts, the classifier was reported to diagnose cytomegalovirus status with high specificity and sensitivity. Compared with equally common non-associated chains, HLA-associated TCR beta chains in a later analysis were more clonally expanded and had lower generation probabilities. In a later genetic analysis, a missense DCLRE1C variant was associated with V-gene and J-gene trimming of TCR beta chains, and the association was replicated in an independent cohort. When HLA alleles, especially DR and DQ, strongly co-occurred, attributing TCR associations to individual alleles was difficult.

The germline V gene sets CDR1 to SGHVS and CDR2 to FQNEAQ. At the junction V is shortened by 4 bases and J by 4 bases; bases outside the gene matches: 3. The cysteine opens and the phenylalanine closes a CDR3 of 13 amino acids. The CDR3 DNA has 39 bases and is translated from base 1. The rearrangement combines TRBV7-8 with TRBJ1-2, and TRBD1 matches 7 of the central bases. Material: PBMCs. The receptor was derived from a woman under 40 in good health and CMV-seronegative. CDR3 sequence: CASSWTGTYGYTF. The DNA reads TGTGCCAGCAGCTGGACAGGAACCTATGGCTACACCTTC.